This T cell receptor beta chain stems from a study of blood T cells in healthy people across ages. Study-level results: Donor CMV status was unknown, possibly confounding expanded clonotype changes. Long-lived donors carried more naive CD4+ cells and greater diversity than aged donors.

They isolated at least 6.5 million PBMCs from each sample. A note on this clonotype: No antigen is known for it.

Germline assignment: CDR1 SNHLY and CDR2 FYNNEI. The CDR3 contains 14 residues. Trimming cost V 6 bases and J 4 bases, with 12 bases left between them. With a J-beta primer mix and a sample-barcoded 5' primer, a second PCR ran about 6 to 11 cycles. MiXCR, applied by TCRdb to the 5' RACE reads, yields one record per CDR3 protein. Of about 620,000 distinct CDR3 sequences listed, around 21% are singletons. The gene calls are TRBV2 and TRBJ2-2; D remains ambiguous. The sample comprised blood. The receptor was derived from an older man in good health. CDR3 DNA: TGTGCCAGCAGGGAACCTACATTCACCGGGGAGCTGTTTTTT. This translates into CASREPTFTGELFF.